Detailed here is one T cell receptor beta chain. Antigen specificity is unknown. The source of the sample is a study of monozygotic twins with cystic fibrosis. Profiled with immunoSEQ multiplex PCR; TCRdb holds only in-frame clones, not every one. The table lists 20,000 to 30,000 clones, around 96% of them singletons. Broader study findings: Unrelated CF individuals shared fewer identical clonotypes than monozygotic CF twins.

This CDR3 spans 14 amino acids. Germline lookup yields CDR1 GTSNPN and CDR2 SVGIG (reference sequence). V lost 2 bases and J 4 bases, leaving 14 bases between the germline ends. This chain connects TRBV30 to TRBJ1-2; unclear D gene. This receptor was obtained from a girl aged 2-10 years with cystic fibrosis. Sequenced: blood. The DNA of the CDR3 is TGTGCCTGGAGTAGGAGTCAGGCGATCTATGGCTACACCTTC. Translated, it gives CAWSRSQAIYGYTF.